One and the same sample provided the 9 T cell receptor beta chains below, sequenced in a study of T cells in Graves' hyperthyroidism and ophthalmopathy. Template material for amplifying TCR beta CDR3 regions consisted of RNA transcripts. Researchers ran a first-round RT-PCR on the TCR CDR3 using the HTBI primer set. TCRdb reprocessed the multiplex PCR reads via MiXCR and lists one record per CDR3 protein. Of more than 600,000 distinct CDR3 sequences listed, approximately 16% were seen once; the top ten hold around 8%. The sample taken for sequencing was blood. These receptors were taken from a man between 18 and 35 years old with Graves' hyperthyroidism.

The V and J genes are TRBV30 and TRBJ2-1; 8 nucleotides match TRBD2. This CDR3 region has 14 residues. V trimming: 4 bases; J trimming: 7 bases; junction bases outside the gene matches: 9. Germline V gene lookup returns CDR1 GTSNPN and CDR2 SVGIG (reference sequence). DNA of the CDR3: TGTGCCTGGACCTCAATAGCGGGGCCGAATGAGCAGTTCTTC. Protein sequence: CAWTSIAGPNEQFF. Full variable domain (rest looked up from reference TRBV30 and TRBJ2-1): SQTIHQWPATLVQPVGSPLSLECTVEGTSNPNLYWYRQAAGRGLQLLFYSVGIGQISSEVPQNLSASRPQDRQFILSSKKLLLSDSGFYLCAWTSIAGPNEQFFGPGTRLTVL.

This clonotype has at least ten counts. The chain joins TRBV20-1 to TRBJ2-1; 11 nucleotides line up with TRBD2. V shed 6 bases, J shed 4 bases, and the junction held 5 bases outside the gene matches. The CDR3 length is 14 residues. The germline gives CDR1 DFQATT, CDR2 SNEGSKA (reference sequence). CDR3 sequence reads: CSADGTSGYNEQFF. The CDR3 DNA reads TGCAGTGCCGACGGGACTAGCGGATACAATGAGCAGTTCTTC.

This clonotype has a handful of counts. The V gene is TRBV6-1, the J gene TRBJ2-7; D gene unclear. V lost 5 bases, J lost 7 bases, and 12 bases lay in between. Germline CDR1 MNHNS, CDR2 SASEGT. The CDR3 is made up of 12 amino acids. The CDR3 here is CASSTPSREQYF. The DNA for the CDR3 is TGTGCCAGCAGTACCCCGTCGAGGGAGCAGTACTTC.

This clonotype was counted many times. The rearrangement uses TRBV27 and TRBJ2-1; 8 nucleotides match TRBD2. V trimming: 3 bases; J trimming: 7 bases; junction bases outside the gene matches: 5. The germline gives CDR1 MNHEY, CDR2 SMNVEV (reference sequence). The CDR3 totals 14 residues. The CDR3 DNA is TGTGCCAGCAGTTTCCAGCGGGAGCTTAATGAGCAGTTCTTC. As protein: CASSFQRELNEQFF.

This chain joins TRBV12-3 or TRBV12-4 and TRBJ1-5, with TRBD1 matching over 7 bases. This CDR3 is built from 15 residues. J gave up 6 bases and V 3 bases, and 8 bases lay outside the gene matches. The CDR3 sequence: CASSFKGGEGQPQHF. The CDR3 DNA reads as TGTGCCAGCAGTTTTAAAGGGGGCGAGGGTCAGCCCCAGCATTTT.

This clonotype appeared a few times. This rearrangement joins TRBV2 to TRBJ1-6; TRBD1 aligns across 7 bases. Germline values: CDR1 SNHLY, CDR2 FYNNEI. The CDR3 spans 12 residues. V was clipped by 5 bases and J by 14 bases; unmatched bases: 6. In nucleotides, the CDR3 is TGTGCCAGCAGTTCAGGGGGGTCAACCCTCCACTTT. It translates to CASSSGGSTLHF.

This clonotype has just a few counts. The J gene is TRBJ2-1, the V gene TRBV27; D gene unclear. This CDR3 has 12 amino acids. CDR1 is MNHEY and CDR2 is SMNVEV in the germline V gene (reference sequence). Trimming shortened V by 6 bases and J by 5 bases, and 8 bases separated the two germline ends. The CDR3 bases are TGTGCCAGCAGGAGTTACGACAATGAGCAGTTCTTC. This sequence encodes CASRSYDNEQFF.

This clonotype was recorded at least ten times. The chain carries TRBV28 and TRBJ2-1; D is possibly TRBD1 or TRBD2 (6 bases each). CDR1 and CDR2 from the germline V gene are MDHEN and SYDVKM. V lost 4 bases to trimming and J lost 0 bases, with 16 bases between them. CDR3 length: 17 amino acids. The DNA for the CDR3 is TGTGCCAGCAGTTACAGCTCCAAGGGGGGCTCCTACAATGAGCAGTTCTTC. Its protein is CASSYSSKGGSYNEQFF.

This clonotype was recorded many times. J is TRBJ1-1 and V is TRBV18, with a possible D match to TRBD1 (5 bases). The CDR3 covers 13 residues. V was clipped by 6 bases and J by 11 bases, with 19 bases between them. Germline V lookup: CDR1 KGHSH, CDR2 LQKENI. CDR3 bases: TGTGCCAGCTCCGATGGGGCGGGCTTGTGGGCTTTCTTT. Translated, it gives CASSDGAGLWAFF.